This passage covers 14 T cell receptor beta chains from one sample sequenced in a study of T cell responses to AZD1222 COVID-19 vaccine. This table comes from immunoSEQ multiplex PCR, and its TCRdb copy is limited to in-frame clones, with some not included. The profile shows 120,000 or so clones, around 85% of them singletons. Sequencing was performed on peripheral blood, taken on day 0 of AZD1222 vaccination. The origin of the receptors is an adult in good health.

This chain joins TRBV5-1 and TRBJ1-1; 12 bases are a match to TRBD1. In germline, CDR1 is SGHRS, CDR2 YFSETQ. The CDR3 sequence is 16 residues long. J lost 3 bases, V lost 5 bases, and 8 bases had no gene match. The CDR3 loop reads CASSPGTGGSYTEAFF. The CDR3 DNA reads as TGCGCCAGCAGTCCCGGGACAGGGGGCTCTTACACTGAAGCTTTCTTT.

This chain connects TRBV12-3 or TRBV12-4 to TRBJ1-5; D gene unclear. The CDR3 consists of 13 residues. Between the trimmed V and J ends, which lost 3 bases and 5 bases, there was a span of 8 bases. CDR3 region: CASSFGPHQPQHF. The DNA for the CDR3 is TGTGCCAGCAGTTTTGGGCCCCATCAGCCCCAGCATTTT.

This clone was seen a few times. The rearrangement joins TRBV28 to TRBJ1-1; the match to TRBD1 covers 8 bases. CDR3 size: 17 residues. With 6 bases clipped from V and 4 bases from J, the junction kept 16 bases outside the gene matches. Germline V lookup: CDR1 MDHEN, CDR2 SYDVKM. The CDR3 DNA is TGTGCCAGCAGCCTCACCTTCTACAGGGGGTCCGGCACTGAAGCTTTCTTT. It yields the protein CASSLTFYRGSGTEAFF. The whole variable domain, filled in from reference TRBV28 and TRBJ1-1, reads DVKVTQSSRYLVKRTGEKVFLECVQDMDHENMFWYRQDPGLGLRLIYFSYDVKMKEKGDIPEGYSVSREKKERFSLILESASTNQTSMYLCASSLTFYRGSGTEAFFGQGTRLTVV.

The chain recombines TRBV5-6 with TRBJ2-3; TRBD2 aligns across 10 bases. Germline V CDR1 and CDR2: SGHDT, YYEEEE. The CDR3 sequence is 16 residues long. V lost 6 bases and J lost 1; bases outside the gene matches: 8. CDR3 in amino acids: CASTLRGTSGTDTQYF. In nucleotides, the CDR3 is TGTGCCAGCACCCTAAGAGGGACTAGCGGCACAGATACGCAGTATTTT.

The V and J genes are TRBV6-1 and TRBJ1-2; D remains ambiguous. Germline V CDR1 and CDR2: MNHNS, SASEGT. This CDR3 has 15 residues. Deletions cut 0 bases from V and 9 bases from J, with 17 bases between. CDR3 DNA sequence: TGTGCCAGCAGTGAAGCCGCCGATGGTTCCCGTAGCTACACCTTC. Translated: CASSEAADGSRSYTF.

The CDR3 DNA reads as TGTGCCAGCCGTACTAGCGGGGCTGAACACCGGGAGCTGTTTTTT. Translated: CASRTSGAEHRELFF. This chain connects TRBV6-5 to TRBJ2-2; 10 positions match TRBD2. Per germline, CDR1 MNHEY and CDR2 SVGAGI. The V segment lost 8 bases and the J segment 9 bases; nucleotides outside the gene matches: 12. The CDR3 has 15 amino acids.

The gene calls are TRBV11-2 and TRBJ1-5; 8 nucleotides match TRBD1. Germline V gene sequence: CDR1 SGHAT, CDR2 FQNNGV. Losses at the gene ends were 3 bases for V and 3 bases for J; bases not matched to a gene: 4. CDR3 length: 15 residues. CDR3 in DNA: TGTGCCAGCAGCTTCGGGACAGGTAACAATCAGCCCCAGCATTTT. Translating gives CASSFGTGNNQPQHF.

The chain has TRBV7-9 and TRBJ1-1, with no clear D. Per the germline V gene, CDR1 is SEHNR and CDR2 is FQNEAQ (reference sequence). This CDR3 contains 12 residues. The V gene lost 3 bases and the J gene lost 6 bases, with 8 bases spanning the gap. CDR3 loop: CASSFWNSEAFF. Written as DNA, the CDR3 is TGTGCCAGCAGCTTTTGGAATTCTGAAGCTTTCTTT.

V gene TRBV7-2 combines with J gene TRBJ2-1; D possibly corresponds to TRBD2 (6 bases). The CDR3 is 15 amino acids. V dropped 2 bases and J dropped 9 bases, with 17 bases sitting between them. Germline V CDR1 and CDR2: SGHTA, FQGNSA. CDR3 in DNA: TGTGCCAGCAGCTTAAATTTAGCTAGCGCCAGTGAGCAGTTCTTC. It encodes CASSLNLASASEQFF.

The chain links TRBV3-1 (or the pseudogene TRBV3-2) to TRBJ1-1; D uncertain. V was cut by 5 bases and J by 4 bases, with 14 bases left in between. The CDR3 is 14 amino acids. The germline CDR1 and CDR2 sequences are LGHDT and YNNKEL (reference sequence). This chain's CDR3 is CASSGDGLGTEAFF. The CDR3 region has the DNA TGTGCCAGCAGCGGAGATGGGTTGGGCACTGAAGCTTTCTTT.

This chain joins TRBV5-6 and TRBJ1-6, with TRBD1 as a possible D gene (6 bases). The CDR3 loop spans 17 amino acids. CDR1 and CDR2 from the germline V gene are SGHDT and YYEEEE. With 0 bases removed from V and 6 bases from J, the gap between germline ends came to 16 bases. For the CDR3, the DNA is TGTGCCAGCAGCTTGGTTGGACGGCAGGGGACTAATTCACCCCTCCACTTT. This gives the protein CASSLVGRQGTNSPLHF.

V and J are TRBV7-2 and TRBJ2-1, with 9 bases identical to TRBD2. This CDR3 has 15 amino acids. CDR1 and CDR2 from the germline V gene are SGHTA and FQGNSA. With V trimmed by 8 bases and J by 1 base, 6 bases remained unmatched. The CDR3 sequence: CASLSGSLSYNEQFF. The CDR3 coding sequence is TGTGCCAGCCTTAGCGGGAGTCTGTCCTACAATGAGCAGTTCTTC. Using reference TRBV7-2 and TRBJ2-1 for the parts outside the CDR3, the full variable domain is GAGVSQSPSNKVTEKGKDVELRCDPISGHTALYWYRQSLGQGLEFLIYFQGNSAPDKSGLPSDRFSAERTGGSVSTLTIQRTQQEDSAVYLCASLSGSLSYNEQFFGPGTRLTVL.

This clone has just a few counts. V is TRBV20-1 and J is TRBJ1-1; a weak D match, TRBD1 (6 bases). The CDR3 sequence is 13 residues long. V was clipped by 3 bases and J by 5 bases, with 13 bases between them. The germline gives CDR1 DFQATT, CDR2 SNEGSKA (reference sequence). This CDR3 is CSASTGKWTEAFF. The CDR3 nucleotides read TGCAGTGCTAGTACAGGGAAATGGACTGAAGCTTTCTTT.

The DNA for the CDR3 is TGTGCCAGCAGCACCGAGACAGGTTCCCCCTACGAGCAGTACTTC. Its translation is CASSTETGSPYEQYF. The V call is TRBV7-8, the J call TRBJ2-7; tentatively, D is TRBD1 (6 bases). The CDR3 sequence is 15 residues long. Germline assignment: CDR1 SGHVS and CDR2 FQNEAQ. The V gene lost 5 bases and the J gene lost 2 bases, with 16 bases spanning the gap.